This is a list of T cell receptor beta chains from one sample in a study of cytomegalovirus exposure and HLA in healthy donors. The method was immunoSEQ multiplex PCR; TCRdb's version includes in-frame clones alone and lacks a portion of them. The sample carries 160,000 or so clones, around 74% recorded once. Material: PBMCs. The origin of the receptors is a female donor in good health and CMV-seronegative. Each CDR3 is given with its conserved first and last residue. A D gene is named only where the DNA matches it firmly. A row's size may be missing; if present it is once, few, many or a size class.

J gene: TRBJ2-7
clone size: once
V gene: TRBV7-2
D gene: TRBD1
CDR3 protein: CASSIYRGEQYF
CDR3 DNA: TGTGCCAGCAGCATATACAGGGGCGAGCAGTACTTC

J gene: TRBJ1-1
clone size: few
V gene: TRBV27
D gene: NA
CDR3 protein: CASSSGLSEAFF
CDR3 DNA: TGTGCCAGCAGTTCGGGACTGTCTGAAGCTTTCTTT

J gene: TRBJ2-7
clone size: NA
V gene: TRBV19
D gene: TRBD2
CDR3 protein: CASRLQGGLAGGTGEQYF
CDR3 DNA: TGTGCCAGTAGGTTACAGGGCGGCCTAGCGGGAGGAACAGGGGAGCAGTACTTC

J gene: TRBJ1-3
clone size: NA
V gene: TRBV9
D gene: TRBD1
CDR3 protein: CASSVGQDSGNTIYF
CDR3 DNA: TGTGCCAGCAGCGTGGGACAGGACTCTGGAAACACCATATATTTT

J gene: TRBJ1-2
clone size: few
V gene: TRBV6-5
D gene: NA
CDR3 protein: CASSYSWGVGYTF
CDR3 DNA: TGTGCCAGCAGTTACTCGTGGGGAGTTGGCTACACCTTC

J gene: TRBJ2-3
clone size: NA
V gene: TRBV30
D gene: NA
CDR3 protein: CAEAGGGDSDTQYF
CDR3 DNA: TGTGCCGAAGCAGGAGGGGGGGACTCAGATACGCAGTATTTT

J gene: TRBJ2-5
clone size: few
V gene: TRBV6-6
D gene: TRBD2
CDR3 protein: CASSITSGGEAQYF
CDR3 DNA: TGTGCCAGCAGTATCACTAGCGGGGGGGAGGCCCAGTACTTC

J gene: TRBJ2-2
clone size: NA
V gene: TRBV28
D gene: TRBD1
CDR3 protein: CASRDRGKTGELFF
CDR3 DNA: TGTGCCAGCAGGGACAGGGGGAAAACCGGGGAGCTGTTTTTT

J gene: TRBJ2-7
clone size: NA
V gene: TRBV2
D gene: NA
CDR3 protein: CASTKGGYEQYF
CDR3 DNA: TGTGCCAGCACTAAGGGGGGGTACGAGCAGTACTTC

J gene: TRBJ1-1
clone size: NA
V gene: TRBV19
D gene: NA
CDR3 protein: CASSSTGSTEAFF
CDR3 DNA: TGTGCCAGTAGTAGTACAGGGAGCACTGAAGCTTTCTTT

J gene: TRBJ2-5
clone size: few
V gene: TRBV5-7
D gene: TRBD1
CDR3 protein: CASSLGTGGLETQYF
CDR3 DNA: TGTGCCAGCAGCTTGGGGACAGGGGGCCTCGAGACCCAGTACTTC

J gene: TRBJ1-1
clone size: NA
V gene: TRBV27
D gene: TRBD1
CDR3 protein: CASRITGGAISFF
CDR3 DNA: TGTGCCAGCAGAATTACAGGGGGCGCGATCTCTTTCTTT

J gene: TRBJ2-7
clone size: few
V gene: TRBV18
D gene: TRBD2
CDR3 protein: CASSPEGLAAYEQYF
CDR3 DNA: TGTGCCAGCTCACCAGAGGGACTAGCGGCCTACGAGCAGTACTTC

J gene: TRBJ2-6
clone size: NA
V gene: TRBV21-1
D gene: NA
CDR3 protein: CASNKVIQVSGANVLTF
CDR3 DNA: TGTGCCAGCAATAAAGTTATCCAGGTATCTGGGGCCAACGTCCTGACTTTC

J gene: TRBJ2-5
clone size: NA
V gene: TRBV29-1
D gene: TRBD2
CDR3 protein: CSVARTSGIQETQYF
CDR3 DNA: TGCAGCGTTGCCCGGACTAGCGGGATTCAAGAGACCCAGTACTTC

J gene: TRBJ2-7
clone size: once
V gene: TRBV4-1
D gene: TRBD2
CDR3 protein: CASSQGGPRLAGATAYEQYF
CDR3 DNA: TGCGCCAGCAGCCAAGGAGGGCCTCGACTAGCGGGGGCCACCGCCTACGAGCAGTACTTC

J gene: TRBJ2-1
clone size: NA
V gene: TRBV19
D gene: TRBD2
CDR3 protein: CASSAGTSGINEQFF
CDR3 DNA: TGTGCCAGTAGTGCCGGGACTAGCGGGATCAATGAGCAGTTCTTC

J gene: TRBJ1-1
clone size: NA
V gene: TRBV19
D gene: NA
CDR3 protein: CASRRLAEANTEAFF
CDR3 DNA: TGTGCCAGTAGGCGGCTGGCGGAGGCGAACACTGAAGCTTTCTTT

J gene: TRBJ1-3
clone size: NA
V gene: TRBV7-6
D gene: NA
CDR3 protein: CASSPQSPSGNTIYF
CDR3 DNA: TGTGCCAGCAGCCCCCAGTCCCCCTCTGGAAACACCATATATTTT

J gene: TRBJ2-1
clone size: NA
V gene: TRBV7-3
D gene: TRBD2
CDR3 protein: CASSLGLAGVGEQFF
CDR3 DNA: TGTGCCAGCAGTTTGGGACTAGCGGGAGTCGGTGAGCAGTTCTTC

J gene: TRBJ2-7
clone size: once
V gene: TRBV5-6
D gene: NA
CDR3 protein: CASSFSTGLSSYEQYF
CDR3 DNA: TGTGCCAGCAGCTTCTCCACAGGCCTATCCTCCTACGAGCAGTACTTC

J gene: TRBJ1-5
clone size: NA
V gene: TRBV6-4
D gene: NA
CDR3 protein: CASRLARVDNQPQHF
CDR3 DNA: TGTGCCAGCAGACTAGCCAGGGTTGATAATCAGCCCCAGCATTTT

J gene: TRBJ1-1
clone size: NA
V gene: TRBV15
D gene: NA
CDR3 protein: CATSPEVENTEAFF
CDR3 DNA: TGTGCCACCAGCCCAGAGGTGGAGAACACTGAAGCTTTCTTT

J gene: TRBJ2-6
clone size: few
V gene: TRBV4-3
D gene: TRBD1
CDR3 protein: CASSQDLGGAYSGANVLTF
CDR3 DNA: TGCGCCAGCAGCCAGGACCTAGGGGGCGCCTACTCTGGGGCCAACGTCCTGACTTTC

J gene: TRBJ1-2
clone size: NA
V gene: TRBV25-1
D gene: NA
CDR3 protein: CASSDGGSGDGYTF
CDR3 DNA: TGTGCCAGCAGTGATGGAGGGTCAGGCGATGGCTACACCTTC

J gene: TRBJ1-5
clone size: NA
V gene: TRBV7-2
D gene: TRBD1
CDR3 protein: CASSLDRGRNQPQHF
CDR3 DNA: TGTGCCAGCAGCCTTGACAGGGGCCGCAATCAGCCCCAGCATTTT

J gene: TRBJ1-2
clone size: NA
V gene: TRBV4-3
D gene: TRBD1
CDR3 protein: CASSQQRDRGDGYTF
CDR3 DNA: TGCGCCAGCAGCCAACAGAGAGACAGGGGTGATGGCTACACCTTC

J gene: TRBJ1-2
clone size: NA
V gene: TRBV7-9
D gene: TRBD1
CDR3 protein: CASSPGQGETGGYTF
CDR3 DNA: TGTGCCAGCAGCCCTGGGCAGGGGGAGACTGGGGGCTACACCTTC

J gene: TRBJ2-7
clone size: NA
V gene: TRBV13
D gene: NA
CDR3 protein: CASSSRGRSYEQYF
CDR3 DNA: TGTGCCAGCAGCTCCCGAGGTCGGTCCTACGAGCAGTACTTC

J gene: TRBJ1-4
clone size: once
V gene: TRBV7-2
D gene: NA
CDR3 protein: CASSLEGRGDEKLFF
CDR3 DNA: TGTGCCAGCAGCTTAGAAGGCAGGGGAGATGAAAAACTGTTTTTT

J gene: TRBJ1-3
clone size: NA
V gene: TRBV5-1
D gene: NA
CDR3 protein: CASSLATTGWGNSGNTIYF
CDR3 DNA: TGCGCCAGCAGCCTGGCGACGACAGGTTGGGGCAACTCTGGAAACACCATATATTTT

J gene: TRBJ2-7
clone size: NA
V gene: TRBV7-2
D gene: TRBD1
CDR3 protein: CASSGAGTGYHEQYF
CDR3 DNA: TGTGCCAGCAGCGGCGCCGGGACAGGGTACCACGAGCAGTACTTC

J gene: TRBJ1-1
clone size: few
V gene: TRBV19
D gene: NA
CDR3 protein: CASTGRGNTEAFF
CDR3 DNA: TGTGCCAGTACGGGGAGGGGGAACACTGAAGCTTTCTTT

J gene: TRBJ2-7
clone size: NA
V gene: TRBV6-6
D gene: TRBD2
CDR3 protein: CASSYFGLDGEQYF
CDR3 DNA: TGTGCCAGCAGTTACTTCGGACTAGACGGCGAGCAGTACTTC

J gene: TRBJ2-7
clone size: NA
V gene: TRBV28
D gene: TRBD1
CDR3 protein: CASSSPGQGLLGSLEQYF
CDR3 DNA: TGTGCCAGCAGTTCCCCGGGACAGGGACTTCTAGGATCCCTCGAGCAGTACTTC

J gene: TRBJ2-5
clone size: NA
V gene: TRBV27
D gene: NA
CDR3 protein: CASRILETQYF
CDR3 DNA: TGTGCCAGCAGAATTCTAGAGACCCAGTACTTC

J gene: TRBJ2-1
clone size: NA
V gene: TRBV5-1
D gene: NA
CDR3 protein: CASSLPDSALRYEQFF
CDR3 DNA: TGCGCCAGCAGCTTACCGGACAGCGCCCTCCGTTATGAGCAGTTCTTC

J gene: TRBJ2-7
clone size: NA
V gene: TRBV6-5
D gene: TRBD1
CDR3 protein: CASSYSDRGFEQYF
CDR3 DNA: TGTGCCAGCAGTTATTCGGACAGGGGCTTCGAGCAGTACTTC

J gene: TRBJ1-1
clone size: NA
V gene: TRBV5-4
D gene: NA
CDR3 protein: CASSLGQGQNTEAFF
CDR3 DNA: TGTGCCAGCAGCTTGGGGCAGGGCCAGAACACTGAAGCTTTCTTT

J gene: TRBJ2-5
clone size: NA
V gene: TRBV9
D gene: NA
CDR3 protein: CASSVDAIPLVQETQYF
CDR3 DNA: TGTGCCAGCAGCGTGGATGCGATCCCACTAGTTCAAGAGACCCAGTACTTC

J gene: TRBJ1-1
clone size: NA
V gene: TRBV2
D gene: TRBD1
CDR3 protein: CASRLLTGGSTEAFF
CDR3 DNA: TGTGCCAGCAGACTCTTGACAGGGGGCTCCACTGAAGCTTTCTTT

J gene: TRBJ1-2
clone size: NA
V gene: TRBV7-8
D gene: NA
CDR3 protein: CASSLGSRDYGYTF
CDR3 DNA: TGTGCCAGCAGCTTAGGTTCCCGGGACTATGGCTACACCTTC